Below, 32 T cell receptor beta chains from the same sample are listed, as sequenced in a study of human T cells and chemical hapten exposure. MiXCR was run by TCRdb on the RACE reads, yielding one entry per CDR3 protein. The table records about 89,000 distinct CDR3 sequences, approximately 10% of them present only once. Time point in this sample: patch test 2, 6 weeks after DPC sensitization. Treatment reported: therapeutic diphenylcyclopropenone sensitization with weekly scalp DPC. The material sequenced was whole blood, taken in connection with sensitization to the hapten diphenylcyclopropenone (DPC). The receptor set was obtained from a man in his forties with alopecia areata. Some clones in this sample may be carry-over from other donors' samples.

This clonotype was found many times. The rearrangement links TRBV12-3 or TRBV12-4 to TRBJ1-2; D is uncertain. V lost 6 bases and J lost 1, with 6 bases in between. The CDR3 has 12 amino acids. The CDR3 is CASSESNYGYTF. The CDR3 DNA sequence: TGTGCCAGCAGCGAGAGTAACTATGGCTACACCTTC.

This clonotype turned up a few times. The chain employs TRBV6-5 and TRBJ1-2, with D perhaps matching TRBD1 (5 bases). Germline V gene sequence: CDR1 MNHEY, CDR2 SVGAGI. This CDR3 is built from 16 residues. V was pared by 2 bases and J by 3 bases, with 16 bases between. This CDR3 is CASSYGWEQGHYGYTF. The CDR3 DNA is TGTGCCAGCAGTTACGGGTGGGAGCAGGGACACTATGGCTACACCTTC.

The V call is TRBV6-5, the J call TRBJ2-7; 7 bases agree with TRBD1. V trimming: 0 bases; J trimming: 4 bases; junction bases outside the gene matches: 9. CDR3 length: 16 residues. The germline V gene encodes CDR1 MNHEY and CDR2 SVGAGI. DNA of the CDR3: TGTGCCAGCAGTTACTCGACAGGGAGTATATCGTACGAGCAGTACTTC. It encodes CASSYSTGSISYEQYF.

The CDR3 DNA is TGTGCCAGCAGCTCCGAAGGCGGGACAGTTAATTCACCCCTCCACTTT. Protein sequence: CASSSEGGTVNSPLHF. The chain joins TRBV7-8 to TRBJ1-6; TRBD1 matches at 7 bases. Germline CDR1 reads SGHVS; CDR2 reads FQNEAQ. The CDR3 covers 16 residues. V lost 4 bases to trimming and J lost 6 bases; unmatched junction nucleotides: 9.

The chain joins TRBV14 to TRBJ2-1; 11 nucleotides line up with TRBD2. V lost 4 bases, J lost 8 bases, and 10 bases stayed unmatched. The CDR3 loop spans 16 amino acids. Germline V lookup: CDR1 SGHDN, CDR2 FVKESK. CDR3 sequence (DNA): TGTGCCAGCAGCCCCGGGCTAGCGGGAGGTACGGATGAGCAGTTCTTC. Residues: CASSPGLAGGTDEQFF.

About this clonotype: Germline is not matched at one junction end, which may reflect a read error. The V gene is TRBV4-2, the J gene TRBJ2-3; 11 positions match TRBD1. The CDR3 sequence is 15 residues long. Per germline, CDR1 LGHNA and CDR2 YNFKEQ. In DNA, the CDR3 is TGCGCCAGCAGCCAAGGGGACAGGGGGAGAGATACGCAGTATTTT. Its translation is CASSQGDRGRDTQYF.

Only a few counts were recorded for this clonotype. This rearrangement joins TRBV29-1 to TRBJ2-7; D is unclear. Germline lookup yields CDR1 SQVTM and CDR2 ANQGSEA. Deletions cut 7 bases from V and 2 bases from J, with 18 bases between. This CDR3 comprises 14 residues. CDR3 loop: CSANTLPNTYEQYV. CDR3 nucleotide sequence: TGCAGCGCCAACACCCTACCAAATACCTACGAGCAGTACGTC.

This clonotype has just a few counts. The rearrangement joins TRBV19 to TRBJ1-5, with D maybe TRBD1 (5 bases). CDR3 size: 13 residues. Germline CDR1 reads LNHDA; CDR2 reads SQIVND (reference sequence). V dropped 7 bases and J dropped 4 bases, with 11 bases sitting between them. For the CDR3, the DNA is TGTGCCAGTACCGGGACCCTAAATCAGCCCCAGCATTTT. It is translated as CASTGTLNQPQHF.

This clonotype was found a few times. The chain couples TRBV12-3 or TRBV12-4 to TRBJ2-1; 10 bases match TRBD2. The CDR3 contains 14 residues. V trimming: 1 base; J trimming: 7 bases; junction bases outside the gene matches: 1. CDR3 in amino acids: CASSLGLAGNEQFF. The DNA for the CDR3 is TGTGCCAGCAGTTTAGGACTAGCGGGTAATGAGCAGTTCTTC.

V usage is TRBV21-1 and J usage is TRBJ2-3; TRBD1, the table's D call, was not compared with the DNA. TRBV21-1 is a pseudogene segment. This CDR3 has 14 residues. CDR3 nucleotide sequence: TGTGCCAGCAGCCAACCCCGGCGGCCAGATACGCAGTATTTT. Protein sequence: CASSQPRRPDTQYF.

This chain uses TRBV12-3 or TRBV12-4 with TRBJ2-1; the D gene could be TRBD1 or TRBD2 (5 bases each). V was cut by 6 bases and J by 12 bases, with 15 bases left in between. The CDR3 length is 12 residues. CDR3 bases: TGTGCCAGCAGCCTTGACTATCAGGGGCAGTTCTTC. Protein sequence: CASSLDYQGQFF.

This clonotype was found many times. The chain links TRBV7-8 to TRBJ1-3; D is uncertain. The CDR3 sequence is 15 residues long. The germline V gene has CDR1 SGHVS and CDR2 FQNEAQ. Trimming took 3 bases from V and 0 from J, leaving 9 bases between them. The CDR3 region is CASSFGLPSGNTIYF. CDR3 DNA sequence: TGTGCCAGCAGCTTCGGACTGCCCTCTGGAAACACCATATATTTT.

This chain uses TRBV18 with TRBJ2-1; 7 nucleotides agree with TRBD2. This CDR3 has 16 residues. After removal of 0 bases from V and 3 bases from J, the junction contained 5 bases not matched to a gene. Per the germline V gene, CDR1 is KGHSH and CDR2 is LQKENI. The CDR3, as DNA: TGTGCCAGCTCACCACCAACGGGAGGACTCTACAATGAGCAGTTCTTC. Amino acids: CASSPPTGGLYNEQFF.

This clonotype was recorded many times. The chain carries TRBV29-1 and TRBJ1-1; D unclear. CDR1 and CDR2 (germline): SQVTM, ANQGSEA. V lost 6 bases and J lost 4, with 12 bases in between. This CDR3 has 12 amino acids. For the CDR3, the DNA is TGCAGCGTCACCGGGAGGGTCACTGAAGCTTTCTTT. This codes for CSVTGRVTEAFF.

This clonotype was detected ten times or more. This chain uses TRBV7-2 with TRBJ1-1; D not certain. Germline CDR1 reads SGHTA; CDR2 reads FQGNSA. Trimming took off 8 bases at V and 0 bases at J, with 4 bases between the two ends. The CDR3 is 11 residues long. As DNA, the CDR3 is TGTGCCAGCTCCGTGAACACTGAAGCTTTCTTT. Translating it yields CASSVNTEAFF.

This clonotype was observed once. V is TRBV5-1 and J is TRBJ2-7; D is perhaps TRBD1 (5 bases). The CDR3 is made up of 14 amino acids. V was cut by 4 bases and J by 7 bases, with 18 bases left in between. CDR1 SGHRS and CDR2 YFSETQ come from the germline V gene. The CDR3 spells CASSPDGARSEQYF. CDR3 sequence (DNA): TGCGCCAGCAGCCCGGATGGGGCGAGAAGTGAGCAGTACTTC.

This clonotype was seen many times. The V call is TRBV20-1, the J call TRBJ2-7; D perhaps matches TRBD1 (5 bases). The germline V gene has CDR1 DFQATT and CDR2 SNEGSKA (reference sequence). V lost 0 bases and J lost 1, with 13 bases in between. This CDR3 comprises 15 residues. Here the CDR3 reads CSARERQKSSYEQYF. In DNA, the CDR3 is TGCAGTGCTAGAGAGAGACAGAAGAGTTCCTACGAGCAGTACTTC.

The table lists this clonotype with many counts. The chain links TRBV3-1 to TRBJ1-5; D may be TRBD1 (5 bases). CDR1 is LGHDT and CDR2 is YNNKEL in the germline V gene (reference sequence). This CDR3 is built from 17 residues. Trimming pared 0 bases from V and 1 base from J, leaving 13 bases between. CDR3 sequence reads: CASSQDPRGLSNQPQHF. CDR3 DNA sequence: TGTGCCAGCAGCCAAGATCCAAGGGGTCTCAGCAATCAGCCCCAGCATTTT. The complete variable domain, with remaining parts taken from reference TRBV3-1 and TRBJ1-5, reads DTAVSQTPKYLVTQMGNDKSIKCEQNLGHDTMYWYKQDSKKFLKIMFSYNNKELIINETVPNRFSPKSPDKAHLNLHINSLELGDSAVYFCASSQDPRGLSNQPQHFGDGTRLSIL.

DNA of the CDR3: TGTGCCAGCAGCAACGGGGACAGCTCTGGAAACACCATATATTTT. Amino acids: CASSNGDSSGNTIYF. This chain connects TRBV7-2 to TRBJ1-3; 7 bases agree with TRBD1. The ends lost 5 bases at V and 0 bases at J; junction bases unmatched: 4. Germline CDR1 SGHTA, CDR2 FQGNSA. The CDR3 is 15 residues long.

This clonotype appeared many times. The genes are TRBV12-3 or TRBV12-4 and TRBJ2-3; the D gene is possibly TRBD2 (6 bases). V was pared by 5 bases and J by 1 base, with 10 bases between. CDR3 length equals 14 residues. Here the CDR3 reads CASSTGGGTDTQYF. The DNA for the CDR3 is TGTGCCAGCAGTACAGGCGGGGGCACAGATACGCAGTATTTT.

V usage is TRBV12-3 or TRBV12-4 and J usage is TRBJ2-2; 7 bases match TRBD2. Germline trimming cut 4 bases from V and 7 bases from J; bases unmatched to any gene: 9. The CDR3 loop spans 15 amino acids. The CDR3 loop reads CASSSAGVWVGELFF. The DNA for the CDR3 is TGTGCCAGCAGTTCGGCGGGAGTTTGGGTCGGGGAGCTGTTTTTT.

This clonotype came up a few times. The gene calls are TRBV25-1 and TRBJ2-7; D is uncertain. Trimming left V 1 base short and J 0 bases short, with 7 bases between. Germline loops: CDR1 MGHDK, CDR2 SYGVNS. The CDR3 consists of 14 residues. The chain's CDR3 is CASSEFTDSYEQYF. Written as DNA, the CDR3 is TGTGCCAGCAGTGAATTTACCGACTCCTACGAGCAGTACTTC.

This clonotype has only a few counts. The chain uses TRBV12-3 or TRBV12-4 and TRBJ1-5; 9 bases fit TRBD1. The CDR3 contains 15 residues. With V trimmed by 6 bases and J by 5 bases, 8 bases remained unmatched. CDR3 in DNA: TGTGCCAGCAGGGCCGGGACAGGGATATATCAGCCCCAGCATTTT. This encodes CASRAGTGIYQPQHF.

This clonotype was detected only a few times. The CDR3 here is CSVDRGPNEKLFF. CDR3 sequence (DNA): TGCAGCGTTGATCGGGGGCCTAATGAAAAACTGTTTTTT. This chain uses TRBV29-1 with TRBJ1-4; possibly TRBD1 for D (6 bases). CDR1 and CDR2 from the germline V gene are SQVTM and ANQGSEA. The V end was cut by 3 bases, the J end by 3 bases, with 8 bases between. CDR3 size: 13 residues.

The chain employs TRBV7-8 and TRBJ2-7; D is unclear. Trimming stripped 3 bases from V and 2 bases from J, with 2 bases between. Germline V gene lookup returns CDR1 SGHVS and CDR2 FQNEAQ. This CDR3 is 11 amino acids long. This chain's CDR3 is CASSFAYEQYF. Here the CDR3 DNA reads TGTGCCAGCAGCTTTGCCTACGAGCAGTACTTC.

The rearrangement uses TRBV27 and TRBJ1-5; D is ambiguous. The CDR3 contains 17 residues. Germline V lookup: CDR1 MNHEY, CDR2 SMNVEV (reference sequence). Between the trimmed V and J ends, which lost 4 bases and 0 bases, there was a span of 16 bases. The CDR3 sequence: CASSSGRSRDSNQPQHF. DNA for the CDR3: TGTGCCAGCAGTTCCGGCCGATCACGCGATAGCAATCAGCCCCAGCATTTT.

The genes are TRBV20-1 and TRBJ2-3, with 9 bases that match TRBD2. The V gene's germline CDR1 is DFQATT and CDR2 SNEGSKA (reference sequence). This CDR3 is 16 amino acids long. The V and J ends lost 5 bases and 5 bases, in that order; junction bases with no gene match: 14. This CDR3 reads CSAPRRWREGLDTQYF. In nucleotides, the CDR3 is TGCAGTGCTCCCCGTCGGTGGCGGGAGGGCCTAGATACGCAGTATTTT.

This clonotype has more than one count but fewer than ten. CDR3 region: CASSLRASGNRETQYF. Here the CDR3 DNA reads TGCGCCAGCAGCTTGAGGGCTAGCGGGAACAGGGAGACCCAGTACTTC. The chain links TRBV5-1 to TRBJ2-5, with TRBD2 identical over 9 bases. The CDR3 consists of 16 residues. CDR1 is SGHRS, CDR2 YFSETQ, per germline. J was trimmed by 5 bases and V by 1 base; bases with no gene match: 9.

This clonotype has at least ten counts. V is TRBV13 and J is TRBJ2-7, with D perhaps matching TRBD2 (6 bases). Germline CDR1 PRHDT, CDR2 FYEKMQ (reference sequence). Trimming cost V 5 bases and J 4 bases, with 12 bases left between them. This CDR3 region has 13 residues. CDR3 sequence (DNA): TGTGCCAGCAGCCCGGGGACTTCTTACGAGCAGTACGTC. Protein product: CASSPGTSYEQYV.

The chain uses TRBV6-2 or TRBV6-3 and TRBJ2-1, with 7 bases identical to TRBD2. The CDR3 extends over 15 amino acids. Germline assignment: CDR1 MNHEY and CDR2 SVGEGT. V lost 6 bases and J lost 4; bases outside the gene matches: 9. This chain's CDR3 is CASRLVGGEYNEQFF. CDR3 nucleotide sequence: TGTGCCAGCAGATTGGTGGGAGGGGAATACAATGAGCAGTTCTTC.

This sequence joins TRBV6-6 and TRBJ2-4; 10 bases match TRBD2. Germline-derived CDR1 and CDR2 are MNHNY and SVGAGI (reference sequence). V gave up 7 bases and J gave up 11 bases; unmatched junction bases: 26. The CDR3 runs 19 residues. The CDR3 spells CASKELPGLASSRGSFQYF. CDR3 sequence (DNA): TGTGCCAGCAAGGAGCTACCGGGACTAGCGTCTTCGAGGGGCAGCTTTCAGTACTTC.

This clonotype was seen ten or more times. The CDR3 nucleotides read TGCAGCGTTGGGGGAGACAGTTTAAATCAGCCCCAGCATTTT. It encodes CSVGGDSLNQPQHF. The rearrangement joins TRBV29-1 to TRBJ1-5; D might be TRBD1 (5 bases). The CDR3 length is 14 residues. Germline CDR1 and CDR2: SQVTM and ANQGSEA. The V gene lost 4 bases and the J gene lost 4 bases, with 14 bases spanning the gap.